The present entry profiles one TCR beta chain with its context. The junction does not match germline at one end; this may be a read error. Assay: immunoSEQ multiplex PCR; the TCRdb copy retains only in-frame clones and omits some. The sample carries around 30,000 clones, around 79% recorded once. There are 15 residues in the CDR3. Germline assignment: CDR1 SGHTA and CDR2 FQGNSA. The data stem from a study of T cells in narcolepsy. For the study at large: Donors had narcolepsy type 1 or type 2, or were healthy controls.

The rearrangement links TRBV7-2 to TRBJ2-5; no firm D call. Material for sequencing was memory (CD45RA-) CD4+ T cells from blood. This TCR was sampled from a human donor in good health. CDR3 coding DNA: TGTGCCAGCAGCTCGAGCTCCCGTCAGCGCGGAAACGCTGACTTC. It yields the protein CASSSSSRQRGNADF.